The 21 T cell receptor beta chains below come from one sample, sequenced in a study of shared clonotypes between healthy human individuals. Using immunoSEQ multiplex PCR, the repertoire was profiled, and TCRdb retains in-frame clones only, with some absent. Among about 680,000 clones listed, under 95% were seen once. CD45RO-negative, CCR7-positively selected cells formed the naive CD8 fraction, excluding terminally differentiated effector memory CD45RA+ cells. Material: naive CD8+ T cells sorted from blood. These receptors all stem from a man between 25 and 39 years old in good health.

The chain joins TRBV5-1 to TRBJ2-7; D is perhaps TRBD1 (5 bases). In germline, CDR1 is SGHRS, CDR2 YFSETQ. The CDR3 has 15 residues. Trimming pared 5 bases from V and 0 bases from J, leaving 15 bases between. The CDR3 region has the DNA TGCGCCAGCAGTACCTCAGGCGACAGCTCCTACGAGCAGTACTTC. It yields the protein CASSTSGDSSYEQYF.

The gene calls are TRBV29-1 and TRBJ2-1; tentatively, D is TRBD1 or TRBD2 (5 bases each). Per the germline V gene, CDR1 is SQVTM and CDR2 is ANQGSEA. The CDR3 covers 12 residues. V shed 4 bases and J shed 12 bases, with 16 bases lying between them. CDR3 protein: CSVGGVGVGQFF. The CDR3 DNA reads as TGCAGCGTTGGAGGCGTGGGGGTTGGGCAGTTCTTC.

Only one count was recorded for this clone. This sequence may be a read error, since a much larger clone differs from it by one base. In the same sample, other DNA sequences code for this CDR3. The chain carries TRBV27 and TRBJ2-7, with D unresolved. The V and J ends lost 2 bases and 5 bases respectively, with 7 bases between them. The CDR3 sequence is 12 residues long. CDR1 is MNHEY and CDR2 is SMNVEV in the germline V gene (reference sequence). The CDR3 nucleotides read TGTGCCAGCAGTTTACTGGGTGACGAGCAGTACTTC. It encodes CASSLLGDEQYF.

This clone appeared once. This sequence joins TRBV25-1 and TRBJ2-3; the D is unclear. V was trimmed by 3 bases and J by 6 bases, leaving 16 bases between them. Germline-derived CDR1 and CDR2 are MGHDK and SYGVNS. This CDR3 has 15 residues. CDR3 residues: CASSDGRMFVDTQYF. DNA for the CDR3: TGTGCCAGCAGTGATGGCAGGATGTTTGTGGATACGCAGTATTTT.

Concerning this clone itself: Other DNA sequences from this sample encode an identical CDR3 as well. V usage is TRBV27 and J usage is TRBJ1-5; D is possibly TRBD1 (5 bases). In germline, CDR1 is MNHEY, CDR2 SMNVEV (reference sequence). This CDR3 spans 13 amino acids. The V end lost 6 bases, the J end lost 6 bases, and 12 bases lay between the germline ends. CDR3 in amino acids: CASSLGGGQPQHF. In nucleotides, the CDR3 is TGTGCCAGCAGCTTGGGGGGGGGTCAGCCCCAGCATTTT.

The rearrangement uses TRBV29-1 and TRBJ2-1, with TRBD1 matching 7 bases. Trimming cost V 3 bases and J 0 bases; bases outside gene matches: 2. Germline CDR1 and CDR2: SQVTM and ANQGSEA. This CDR3 contains 14 residues. In nucleotides, the CDR3 is TGCAGCGTTGATGAGGGGGCCTCCTACAATGAGCAGTTCTTC. Its protein is CSVDEGASYNEQFF.

The table lists this clone with a count of one. The chain recombines TRBV10-1 with TRBJ2-7; TRBD1 matches 9 bases. Germline lookup yields CDR1 WNHNN and CDR2 SYGVQD (reference sequence). Trimming cost V 3 bases and J 2 bases; bases outside gene matches: 5. The CDR3 spans 15 residues. The CDR3 region is CASSEGRTGAYEQYF. Here the CDR3 DNA reads TGCGCCAGCAGTGAAGGGAGGACAGGGGCCTACGAGCAGTACTTC.

The genes are TRBV14 and TRBJ2-1; maybe TRBD2 (5 bases). V was shortened by 0 bases and J by 7 bases, with 10 bases between the two germline ends. The CDR3 consists of 14 residues. The V gene's germline CDR1 is SGHDN and CDR2 FVKESK. The CDR3 here is CASSQELVGNEQFF. The DNA of the CDR3 is TGTGCCAGCAGCCAAGAACTAGTAGGGAATGAGCAGTTCTTC.

This chain joins TRBV4-3 and TRBJ2-1; 7 positions agree with TRBD2. J was trimmed by 7 bases and V by 3 bases; bases with no gene match: 12. The CDR3 consists of 16 residues. Germline V gives CDR1 LGHNA, CDR2 YSLEER. CDR3 residues: CASSQGRAAPWNEQFF. CDR3 DNA sequence: TGCGCCAGCAGCCAGGGGAGGGCGGCCCCCTGGAATGAGCAGTTCTTC.

The gene calls are TRBV29-1 and TRBJ1-4; D not resolved. The CDR3 loop spans 15 amino acids. V lost 4 bases, J lost 7 bases, and 19 bases lay in between. The germline gives CDR1 SQVTM, CDR2 ANQGSEA. CDR3 bases: TGCAGCGTTGCGGGTGGGGAAACTTGGGGTGAAAAACTGTTTTTT. It yields the protein CSVAGGETWGEKLFF.

The rearrangement uses TRBV4-3 and TRBJ1-2, with TRBD1 matching over 8 bases. Unmatched junction bases numbered 5, after V lost 2 bases and J lost 3 bases. Germline V gene sequence: CDR1 LGHNA, CDR2 YSLEER. This CDR3 region has 15 residues. CDR3 region: CASSQNPQGDYGYTF. The CDR3 DNA reads as TGCGCCAGCAGCCAAAATCCACAGGGGGACTATGGCTACACCTTC.

The rearrangement links TRBV5-1 to TRBJ2-5; 8 bases align to TRBD2. The CDR3 consists of 16 residues. V gave up 0 bases and J gave up 3 bases; unmatched junction bases: 7. From germline, CDR1 is SGHRS and CDR2 YFSETQ. CDR3 DNA: TGCGCCAGCAGCTTGGCCTCCGGGACTAGGAAAGAGACCCAGTACTTC. It yields the protein CASSLASGTRKETQYF. Together with reference TRBV5-1 and TRBJ2-5, the CDR3 gives the full variable domain: KAGVTQTPRYLIKTRGQQVTLSCSPISGHRSVSWYQQTPGQGLQFLFEYFSETQRNKGNFPGRFSGRQFSNSRSEMNVSTLELGDSALYLCASSLASGTRKETQYFGPGTRLLVL.

This chain connects TRBV5-1 to TRBJ1-2; no definite D call. V was shortened by 0 bases and J by 4 bases, with 10 bases between the two germline ends. The CDR3 consists of 14 residues. Germline CDR1 SGHRS, CDR2 YFSETQ. CDR3 nucleotides: TGCGCCAGCAGCTTGGGGGAATCGGGCTATGGCTACACCTTC. Protein sequence: CASSLGESGYGYTF.

The chain joins TRBV7-6 to TRBJ2-7, with 10 nucleotides matching TRBD1. The junction had 4 bases not matched to a gene; V was cut back by 2 bases and J by 3 bases. The CDR3 covers 15 residues. Germline V gene sequence: CDR1 SGHVS, CDR2 FNYEAQ. The CDR3 DNA reads as TGTGCCAGCAGCTTATCGGGACAGGGGAACTACGAGCAGTACTTC. Protein sequence: CASSLSGQGNYEQYF.

The rearrangement uses TRBV7-9 and TRBJ2-3, with D tentatively TRBD1 (6 bases). V dropped 2 bases and J dropped 8 bases, with 17 bases sitting between them. Germline loops: CDR1 SEHNR, CDR2 FQNEAQ (reference sequence). CDR3 length: 15 amino acids. This chain's CDR3 is CASSLNREGFGTQYF. The CDR3 bases are TGTGCCAGCAGCTTAAACAGGGAAGGTTTTGGTACGCAGTATTTT.

The sample holds a few counts of this clone. The chain carries TRBV29-1 and TRBJ2-1; 7 bases map to TRBD2. Germline V gene data show CDR1 as SQVTM and CDR2 as ANQGSEA. The CDR3 runs 15 residues. V shed 3 bases and J 8 bases; nucleotides not matched to a gene: 13. CDR3 protein: CSVDTSEPSPHEQFF. DNA of the CDR3: TGCAGCGTTGATACTAGCGAACCTTCCCCCCATGAGCAGTTCTTC.

The rearrangement joins TRBV2 to TRBJ2-7, with 7 positions matching TRBD2. The V gene's germline CDR1 is SNHLY and CDR2 FYNNEI. The CDR3 consists of 15 residues. V lost 9 bases to trimming and J lost 0 bases; unmatched junction nucleotides: 11. Here the CDR3 DNA reads TGTGCCAGGGGAGGGAGGGGAACCCCCTCCTACGAGCAGTACTTC. Amino acids: CARGGRGTPSYEQYF. Complete variable domain (other parts from reference TRBV2 and TRBJ2-7): EPEVTQTPSHQVTQMGQEVILRCVPISNHLYFYWYRQILGQKVEFLVSFYNNEISEKSEIFDDQFSVERPDGSNFTLKIRSTKLEDSAMYFCARGGRGTPSYEQYFGPGTRLTVT.

The chain employs TRBV6-6 and TRBJ1-1; D is unresolved. The length of the CDR3 is 14 residues. V lost 2 bases to trimming and J lost 5 bases, with 12 bases between them. Germline CDR1 MNHNY, CDR2 SVGAGI (reference sequence). This CDR3 reads CASSYGQVGTEAFF. CDR3 sequence (DNA): TGTGCCAGCAGTTACGGCCAGGTGGGAACTGAAGCTTTCTTT.

The V and J genes are TRBV27 and TRBJ1-5, with a possible D match to TRBD1 (6 bases). Between the trimmed V and J ends, which lost 0 bases and 7 bases, there was a span of 10 bases. CDR1 and CDR2 from the germline V gene are MNHEY and SMNVEV (reference sequence). The CDR3 loop spans 14 amino acids. The CDR3 is CASSLSQGTQPQHF. The CDR3 region has the DNA TGTGCCAGCAGTTTATCCCAGGGGACCCAGCCCCAGCATTTT.

The rearrangement links TRBV7-6 to TRBJ1-4, with D possibly TRBD1 on 5 matching bases. Germline V gene sequence: CDR1 SGHVS, CDR2 FNYEAQ. This CDR3 comprises 15 residues. With 4 bases removed from V and 3 bases from J, the gap between germline ends came to 12 bases. In DNA, the CDR3 is TGTGCCAGCAGCTCAACGGGGCCGGCTAATGAAAAACTGTTTTTT. Translated, it gives CASSSTGPANEKLFF.

This chain connects TRBV11-3 to TRBJ2-1, with D possibly matching TRBD1 (6 bases). The CDR3 has 15 residues. Trimming left V 4 bases short and J 3 bases short, with 13 bases between. Germline loops: CDR1 SGHNT, CDR2 YENEEA. The CDR3 loop reads CASSSPTGGYNEQFF. CDR3 coding DNA: TGTGCCAGCAGCTCTCCGACAGGTGGCTACAATGAGCAGTTCTTC.